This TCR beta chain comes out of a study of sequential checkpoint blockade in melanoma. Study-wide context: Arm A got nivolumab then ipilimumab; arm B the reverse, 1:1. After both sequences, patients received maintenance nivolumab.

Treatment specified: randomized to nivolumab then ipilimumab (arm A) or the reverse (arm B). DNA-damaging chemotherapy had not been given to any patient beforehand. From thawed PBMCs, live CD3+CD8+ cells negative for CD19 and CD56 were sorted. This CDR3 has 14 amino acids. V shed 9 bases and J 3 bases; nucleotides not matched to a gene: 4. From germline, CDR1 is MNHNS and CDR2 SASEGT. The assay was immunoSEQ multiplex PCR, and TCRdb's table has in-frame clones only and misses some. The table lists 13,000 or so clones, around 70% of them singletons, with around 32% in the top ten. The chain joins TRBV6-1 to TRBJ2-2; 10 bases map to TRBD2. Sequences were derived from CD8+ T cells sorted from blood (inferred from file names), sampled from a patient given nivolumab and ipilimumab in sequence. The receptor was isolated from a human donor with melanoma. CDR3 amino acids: CASRLAGDTGELFF. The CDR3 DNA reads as TGTGCCAGTAGACTAGCGGGTGACACCGGGGAGCTGTTTTTT.